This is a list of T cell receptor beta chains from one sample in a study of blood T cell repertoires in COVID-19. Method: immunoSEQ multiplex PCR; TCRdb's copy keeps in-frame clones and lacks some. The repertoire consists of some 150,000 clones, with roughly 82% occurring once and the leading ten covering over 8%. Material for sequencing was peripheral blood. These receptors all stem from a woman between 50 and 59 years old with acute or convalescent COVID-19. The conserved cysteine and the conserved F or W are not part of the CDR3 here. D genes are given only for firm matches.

CDR3aa: ASSHTGTGELF; v_gene: TRBV10-1; j_gene: TRBJ2-2; d_gene: .
CDR3aa: ASLGGEGTEAF; v_gene: TRBV10-2; j_gene: TRBJ1-1; d_gene: .
CDR3aa: ASSPFVGGAAGTQY; v_gene: TRBV7-3; j_gene: TRBJ2-5; d_gene: .
CDR3aa: ASSYLRGGFNEQF; v_gene: TRBV6-5; j_gene: TRBJ2-1; d_gene: TRBD2
CDR3aa: ASTTPRTLNYGYT; v_gene: TRBV28; j_gene: TRBJ1-2; d_gene: .
CDR3aa: ASSPGTTGGEQY; v_gene: TRBV19; j_gene: TRBJ2-7; d_gene: .
CDR3aa: ASSYPTANEQF; v_gene: TRBV6-2/TRBV6-3; j_gene: TRBJ2-1; d_gene: .
CDR3aa: SVELAAGRAYEQY; v_gene: TRBV29-1; j_gene: TRBJ2-7; d_gene: .
CDR3aa: ASSLGLAGIEETQY; v_gene: TRBV7-9; j_gene: TRBJ2-5; d_gene: TRBD2
CDR3aa: ASRLAGNTGELF; v_gene: TRBV7-3; j_gene: TRBJ2-2; d_gene: TRBD2
CDR3aa: ASSFDRDYGYT; v_gene: TRBV5-4; j_gene: TRBJ1-2; d_gene: TRBD1
CDR3aa: ASSDYPPNSV; v_gene: TRBV6-4; j_gene: TRBJ1-4; d_gene: .
CDR3aa: ASSSSGRADEQY; v_gene: TRBV28; j_gene: TRBJ2-7; d_gene: TRBD2
CDR3aa: ASSLDRDGYT; v_gene: TRBV5-4; j_gene: TRBJ1-2; d_gene: TRBD1
CDR3aa: ASSQGVYEKLF; v_gene: TRBV3-1/TRBV3-2; j_gene: TRBJ1-4; d_gene: .